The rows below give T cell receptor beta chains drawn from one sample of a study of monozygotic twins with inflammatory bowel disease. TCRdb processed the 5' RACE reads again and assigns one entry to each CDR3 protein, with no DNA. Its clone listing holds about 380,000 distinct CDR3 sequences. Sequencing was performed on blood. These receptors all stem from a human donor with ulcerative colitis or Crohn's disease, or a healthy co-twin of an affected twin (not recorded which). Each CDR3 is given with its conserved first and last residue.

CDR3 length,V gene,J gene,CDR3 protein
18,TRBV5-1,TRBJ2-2,CASSPDIGGPSFGGELFF
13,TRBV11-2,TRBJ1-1,CASSLVTPTEAFF
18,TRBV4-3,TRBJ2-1,CASSQGLTIAGGYNEQFF
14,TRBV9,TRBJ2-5,CASSVAGVQETQYF
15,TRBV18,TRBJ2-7,CASSLQTGLISEQYF
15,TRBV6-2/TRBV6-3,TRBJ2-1,CASSFGTSGADEQFF
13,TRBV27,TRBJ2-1,CATGHSSYNEQFF
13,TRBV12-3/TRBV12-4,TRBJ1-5,CASSLAAGDPQHF
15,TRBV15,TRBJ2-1,CATSRDSSVIDEQFF
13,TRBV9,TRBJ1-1,CASSYGYLTEAFF
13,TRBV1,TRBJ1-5,CTNVGGCNQPQHF
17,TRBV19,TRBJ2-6,CASSIEGAYSGANVLTF
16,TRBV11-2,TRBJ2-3,CASNIGADRLTDTQYF
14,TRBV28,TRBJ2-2,CASKTGDNTGELFF
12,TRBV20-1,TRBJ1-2,CSARGRDRVNTF
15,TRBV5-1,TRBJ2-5,CASSPGTSDQETQYF
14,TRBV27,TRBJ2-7,CASRQVSRSYEQYF
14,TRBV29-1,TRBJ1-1,CSVEPHGGRTEAFF
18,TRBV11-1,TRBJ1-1,CASSSTQGNQGLWGEAFF
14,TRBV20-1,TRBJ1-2,CSARGTGTTEGYTF
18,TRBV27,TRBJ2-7,CASSFALGGTGGNYEQYF
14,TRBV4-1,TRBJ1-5,CASSQVEGQSAQHF
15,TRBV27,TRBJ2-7,CASSLSRTGTYEQYF
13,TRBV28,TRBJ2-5,CASTDDTQETQYF
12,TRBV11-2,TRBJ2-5,CASSSNLGGPYF
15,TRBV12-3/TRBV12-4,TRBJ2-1,CASRLQGASYNEQFF
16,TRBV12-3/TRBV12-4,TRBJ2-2,CASSPGTRGISGELFF
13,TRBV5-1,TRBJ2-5,CASIQGPQETQYF
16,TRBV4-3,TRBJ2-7,CASSQERGAFYYEQYF
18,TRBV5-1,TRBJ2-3,CASSLAAGTSSGTDTQYF
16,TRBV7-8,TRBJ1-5,CASSLVPRGSNQPQHF
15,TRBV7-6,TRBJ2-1,CASTFLAGGRNEQFF
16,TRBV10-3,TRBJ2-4,CAISAGGDLAKNIQYF
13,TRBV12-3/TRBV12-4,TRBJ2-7,CASSLKKIYEQYF
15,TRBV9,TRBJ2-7,CASSVMPGATYEQYF
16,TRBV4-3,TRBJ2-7,CASSQDLDRGSYEQYF
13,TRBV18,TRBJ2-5,CASSSGGRETQYF
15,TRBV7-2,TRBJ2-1,CASSFAGSTGNEQFF
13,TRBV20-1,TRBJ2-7,CSARAGTGYEQYF
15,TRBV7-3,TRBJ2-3,CASSSSGVSADTQYF
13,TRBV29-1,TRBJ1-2,CSDPLLLGEGYTF
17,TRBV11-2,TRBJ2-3,CASSLRFSAGGTDTQYF
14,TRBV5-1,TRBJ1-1,CASSLEEVSPEAFF
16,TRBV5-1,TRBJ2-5,CASSLASLTGQETQYF
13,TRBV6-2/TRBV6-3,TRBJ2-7,CASSDGHIYEQYF
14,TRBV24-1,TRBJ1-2,CATSAAALGYGYTF
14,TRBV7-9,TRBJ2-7,CASSPRTVDYEQYF
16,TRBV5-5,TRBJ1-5,CASSSGQPSINQPQHF
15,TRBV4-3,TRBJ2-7,CASSQSWHHSYEQYF
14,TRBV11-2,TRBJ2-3,CASSLEPATDTQYF
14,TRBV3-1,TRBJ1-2,CASSQMIDSYGYTF